This T cell receptor (beta chain) was documented in a study of CXCR3-negative and CXCR3-positive naive CD8 T cells (dated by TCRdb to 2018 to 2020). Regarding the research as a whole: In total, about 135 million TRB reads were obtained, corresponding to roughly 1.5 +/- 0.3 million reads per library. Diversity and physicochemical repertoire analyses covered approximately 10 donors pooled from two independent experiments. TRBV-TRBJ cluster analysis included naive subsets from about 5 donors and memory cells from 3 donors. Broader findings and caveats from the paper: Within the same donor, TRBV-TRBJ usage looked similar between naive CXCR3-negative and CXCR3-positive cells, but memory cells had distinct patterns. Because surface CD5, which has been linked to self-reactivity in mice, was comparable between naive subsets, TCR interaction strength was also inferred from TRB CDR3 physicochemical properties. Because CXCR3 expression was partially decreased after cryopreservation, freshly isolated PBMCs were used for most assays. Both naive subsets had comparably high repertoire diversity, while memory CD8+ T cells had much lower repertoire diversity. TRB CDR3s from CXCR3-positive naive cells showed higher hydrophobicity (lower Kidera factor 4), lower energy, and higher strength and volume indices than CXCR3-negative naive cells.

Notes on this clonotype: The specificity of this receptor is unknown.

The sequencer was a NextSeq 550. The Human TCR Profiling Kit (MiLaboratory) was used to make UMI-labeled 5' RACE TRB cDNA libraries. The full amount of extracted RNA was used for cDNA synthesis, and the full amount of resulting cDNA was used for PCR amplification. Libraries were prepared in parallel with an identical number of PCR cycles. As for how the authors treated the data: With a minimum of two reads required per UMI, MIGEC and MiXCR pulled out about 49,000 +/- 11,000 unique UMI-labeled TRB cDNA molecules from each library. On average, each library contained about 40,000 +/- 10,000 functional in-frame TRB CDR3 nucleotide clonotypes without stop codons. After each sample was downsampled to 5000 UMI-labeled TRB molecules, VDJtools was used to calculate diversity metrics such as normalized Shannon-Wiener and Chao1. VDJtools computed clonotype-size-weighted physicochemical properties of the central five CDR3 residues: interaction energy, strength, volume and Kidera factor 4. TCRdb reprocessed the raw reads; every CDR3 protein sequence is a single record, and DNA is not supplied. V and J calls and clone size were set by TCRdb, not the authors. This sample's table has entries for about 98,000 distinct CDR3 sequences. About 1% of the sample goes to the ten largest clones.

For each CD8+ T cell subset, flow sorting was done in triplicate, and 300,000 to 350,000 cells per subset went directly into RLT lysis buffer. To exclude memory contaminants, naive CD8+ T cells were stringently defined as CD45RO-CCR7+CD27+CD95-. Peripheral blood mononuclear cells were isolated from buffy coats by standard density gradient centrifugation. Naive CXCR3-negative and CXCR3-positive CD8+ T cells were flow-sorted using a FACSAria III. An RNeasy Mini Kit was used to extract total RNA from the sorted cells. The germline V gene (reference sequence) sets CDR1 to LNHNV and CDR2 to YYDKDF. From cysteine to phenylalanine, the CDR3 is 17 amino acids long. This entry has no DNA.

This sequence was found in a human donor in good health. Some clones in this sample may be carry-over from other donors' samples. The material sequenced was naive CXCR3+ CD8+ T cells from blood. The cell subset or site label here, explained by the study, means: CD45RO-CCR7+CD27+CD95- naive CD8+ T cells expressing CXCR3 (TNR3+). The chain is assembled from TRBV15 and TRBJ1-1. The CDR3 corresponds to CATSRDLREPKNTEAFF.